Following are 29 T cell receptor beta chains from one sample sequenced in a study of blood T cell repertoires in COVID-19 (dated by TCRdb to between 2020 and 2021). The library was made by the immunoSEQ multiplex PCR assay. This is the immuneACCESS table as TCRdb keeps it, with only in-frame sequences that have V and J called. A part of the clones is gone; compared with another copy, unresolved V genes explain less than half, and the rest is unexplained. This sample has over 100,000 clones in its table, and around three quarters of those were observed once. The top ten constitute under 20% of the sample. Sample: peripheral blood. The source of these receptors is a man between 60 and 75 years old with active or convalescent COVID-19.

The rearrangement links TRBV7-2 to TRBJ1-3; a possible D gene is TRBD1 (6 bases). The CDR3 is 13 amino acids. Germline lookup yields CDR1 SGHTA and CDR2 FQGNSA. The ends were cut back, 8 bases at V and 5 bases at J, with 13 bases in the middle. The CDR3 spells CASENRARNTIYF. The CDR3 nucleotides are TGTGCCAGCGAAAACAGGGCAAGAAACACCATATATTTT.

The V gene is TRBV19, the J gene TRBJ2-7, with 8 bases matching TRBD1. Germline CDR1 and CDR2: LNHDA and SQIVND (reference sequence). This CDR3 region has 14 residues. Trimming at V came to 6 bases and at J to 4 bases, leaving 8 bases not matched to a gene. Here the CDR3 reads CASSFDRGSYEQYF. The CDR3 bases are TGTGCCAGTAGCTTTGACAGGGGCTCTTACGAGCAGTACTTC.

The V gene is TRBV15, the J gene TRBJ2-3, with 11 bases identical to TRBD1. V trimming: 0 bases; J trimming: 0 bases; junction bases outside the gene matches: 8. The CDR3 runs 19 residues. The germline V gene encodes CDR1 LNHNV and CDR2 YYDKDF (reference sequence). CDR3 nucleotide sequence: TGTGCCACCAGCAGAGAGCCAGGACAGGGGGCAGTCAGCACAGATACGCAGTATTTT. Amino acids: CATSREPGQGAVSTDTQYF.

The rearrangement links TRBV6-5 to TRBJ2-3; a weak D match, TRBD2 (6 bases). Trimming stripped 6 bases from V and 5 bases from J, with 15 bases between. The CDR3 covers 14 residues. Germline V gene sequence: CDR1 MNHEY, CDR2 SVGAGI. CDR3 DNA: TGTGCCAGCAGCTCCCGAATGGGAGGAGATACGCAGTATTTT. Amino acids: CASSSRMGGDTQYF.

The V gene is TRBV30, the J gene TRBJ1-1, with D perhaps TRBD1 (6 bases). Germline lookup yields CDR1 GTSNPN and CDR2 SVGIG (reference sequence). This CDR3 comprises 16 residues. Trimming pared 3 bases from V and 1 base from J, leaving 18 bases between. CDR3 coding DNA: TGTGCCTGGAGACCTATGGGCCGGGGGGCGAACACTGAAGCTTTCTTT. Its protein is CAWRPMGRGANTEAFF.

CDR3: CATKNTGELFF. CDR3 bases: TGTGCCACCAAGAACACCGGGGAGCTGTTTTTT. The gene calls are TRBV11-2 and TRBJ2-2; D call uncertain. Trimming removed 10 bases at V and 1 base at J, with 4 bases between. The CDR3 has 11 residues. The germline V gene has CDR1 SGHAT and CDR2 FQNNGV. Supplemented by reference TRBV11-2 and TRBJ2-2, the full variable domain reads EAGVAQSPRYKIIEKRQSVAFWCNPISGHATLYWYQQILGQGPKLLIQFQNNGVVDDSQLPKDRFSAERLKGVDSTLKIQPAKLEDSAVYLCATKNTGELFFGEGSRLTVL.

The V gene is TRBV12-3 or TRBV12-4, the J gene TRBJ1-5; possibly TRBD1 for D (5 bases). This CDR3 comprises 13 residues. The ends were cut back, 1 base at V and 6 bases at J, with 7 bases in the middle. For the CDR3, the DNA is TGTGCCAGCAGTTTAGGGAGGGGTCAGCCCCAGCATTTT. Translation: CASSLGRGQPQHF.

The chain has TRBV15 and TRBJ2-1, with 12 bases identical to TRBD2. The germline V gene encodes CDR1 LNHNV and CDR2 YYDKDF (reference sequence). The length of the CDR3 is 14 residues. Trimming cost V 7 bases and J 15 bases; bases outside gene matches: 13. The CDR3: CATNRDRLAGEAFF. The CDR3, as DNA: TGTGCCACCAACCGGGACCGACTAGCGGGAGAGGCGTTCTTC.

The chain employs TRBV19 and TRBJ1-5; 9 bases fit TRBD1. The CDR3 is made up of 17 amino acids. Trimming cost V 6 bases and J 7 bases; bases outside gene matches: 16. CDR1 and CDR2 from the germline V gene are LNHDA and SQIVND (reference sequence). The CDR3 region is CASSAPGQGGFRQPQHF. Here the CDR3 DNA reads TGTGCCAGTAGCGCGCCGGGACAGGGCGGGTTCAGACAGCCCCAGCATTTT.

A few counts support this clone. The rearrangement links TRBV19 to TRBJ1-5; D ambiguous. Trimming took off 6 bases at V and 6 bases at J, with 9 bases between the two ends. Germline loops: CDR1 LNHDA, CDR2 SQIVND (reference sequence). The CDR3 is 12 residues long. Written as DNA, the CDR3 is TGTGCCAGTAGGTTGGGCTCTCAGCCCCAGCATTTT. This translates into CASRLGSQPQHF.

The chain uses TRBV7-2 and TRBJ1-2; tentatively, D is TRBD1 (6 bases). Germline V gene sequence: CDR1 SGHTA, CDR2 FQGNSA. The CDR3 contains 14 residues. V lost 5 bases and J lost 8, with 18 bases in between. The CDR3 DNA follows: TGTGCCAGCAGCCCGGACAGAGTGATTGGAGGCTACACCTTC. Translation gives CASSPDRVIGGYTF.

The gene calls are TRBV19 and TRBJ2-2; possibly TRBD2 for D (6 bases). CDR3 length equals 13 residues. The V end lost 8 bases, the J end lost 5 bases, and 12 bases lay between the germline ends. CDR1 is LNHDA and CDR2 is SQIVND in the germline V gene (reference sequence). The DNA of the CDR3 is TGTGCCAGTTCACTAGCAGGGACCGGGGAGCTGTTTTTT. Translation gives CASSLAGTGELFF.

V is TRBV5-4 and J is TRBJ2-7; D gene uncertain. Germline V lookup: CDR1 SGHNT, CDR2 YYREEE (reference sequence). The CDR3 is 14 amino acids. The V end was cut by 2 bases, the J end by 7 bases, with 16 bases between. The DNA for the CDR3 is TGTGCCAGCAGCTTAACAAATTTCGAAAGTGAGCAGTACTTC. Amino acid sequence: CASSLTNFESEQYF.

For this clone: Additional DNA sequences in this sample encode the identical CDR3. This sequence joins TRBV3-1 (or the pseudogene TRBV3-2) and TRBJ2-7; 9 bases line up with TRBD1. Trimming took 0 bases from V and 9 from J; bases not matched to a gene: 6. CDR3 length equals 14 residues. CDR1 and CDR2 from the germline V gene are LGHDT and YNNKEL (reference sequence). Here the CDR3 DNA reads TGTGCCAGCAGCCAAGATAGGGGACAGGGCGGGCAGTACTTC. Translation: CASSQDRGQGGQYF.

This clone has more than one count but fewer than ten. V and J are TRBV18 and TRBJ2-7; TRBD1 matches at 7 bases. J was trimmed by 5 bases and V by 4 bases; bases with no gene match: 8. Germline CDR1 reads KGHSH; CDR2 reads LQKENI. This CDR3 has 14 amino acids. The CDR3 reads CASSRDRVKDEQYF. CDR3 bases: TGTGCCAGCTCACGCGACAGGGTTAAGGACGAGCAGTACTTC.

The chain's CDR3 is CASSFRGHLGEAFF. The CDR3 region has the DNA TGTGCCAGCAGCTTTAGGGGCCACTTGGGTGAAGCTTTCTTT. The J gene is TRBJ1-1, the V gene TRBV7-2; TRBD1 is a possible D gene (5 bases). V was trimmed by 3 bases and J by 7 bases, leaving 15 bases between them. This CDR3 has 14 amino acids. Germline V CDR1 and CDR2: SGHTA, FQGNSA.

This clone was seen at least ten times. This chain uses TRBV5-1 with TRBJ1-6; D is possibly TRBD1 (5 bases). Per germline, CDR1 SGHRS and CDR2 YFSETQ. The CDR3 extends over 15 amino acids. V lost 5 bases to trimming and J lost 0 bases, with 9 bases between them. The CDR3: CASRTASSYNSPLHF. The DNA for the CDR3 is TGCGCCAGCAGGACAGCTAGCTCCTATAATTCACCCCTCCACTTT.

This sequence joins TRBV6-6 and TRBJ2-5; D remains unclear. CDR1 and CDR2 from the germline V gene are MNHNY and SVGAGI (reference sequence). This CDR3 spans 13 amino acids. Trimming pared 6 bases from V and 7 bases from J, leaving 15 bases between. CDR3 protein: CASSSSERRTQYF. The CDR3 DNA reads as TGTGCCAGCAGCTCTTCGGAAAGGAGGACCCAGTACTTC.

The V call is TRBV5-5, the J call TRBJ1-6, with D unresolved. Germline V gene sequence: CDR1 SGHKS, CDR2 YYEKEE (reference sequence). Trimming took 4 bases from V and 8 from J, leaving 16 bases between them. The CDR3 length is 15 residues. CDR3 coding DNA: TGTGCCAGCAGCCTACTGTCGCTACCTGATTCACCCCTCCACTTT. Translated: CASSLLSLPDSPLHF.

This clone was seen once. The chain employs TRBV5-1 and TRBJ2-5; tentative D call: TRBD2 (8 bases). The V and J ends lost 5 bases and 1 base respectively, with 18 bases between them. The CDR3 contains 16 residues. Germline V gene data show CDR1 as SGHRS and CDR2 as YFSETQ. This CDR3 reads CASRGGRREAQETQYF. CDR3 DNA sequence: TGCGCCAGCAGAGGGGGCCGGCGGGAGGCCCAAGAGACCCAGTACTTC.

The J gene is TRBJ2-5, the V gene TRBV7-2, with 10 bases lining up with TRBD1. The V gene end was trimmed by 8 bases and the J gene end by 4 bases; junction bases not matched to a gene: 4. The CDR3 is 13 amino acids. Germline lookup yields CDR1 SGHTA and CDR2 FQGNSA. CDR3 sequence (DNA): TGTGCCAGCGACAGGGGGCGCGGAGAGACCCAGTACTTC. Its translation: CASDRGRGETQYF.

The V call is TRBV28, the J call TRBJ1-1; D perhaps matches TRBD1 (5 bases). Germline V lookup: CDR1 MDHEN, CDR2 SYDVKM. The germline V and J ends were trimmed by 7 bases and 5 bases, with 17 bases remaining between them. CDR3 length: 14 amino acids. CDR3 residues: CASTRDFSRTEAFF. CDR3 DNA sequence: TGTGCCAGCACCCGGGACTTCTCGAGGACTGAAGCTTTCTTT.

The chain couples TRBV9 to TRBJ2-5; 9 bases are shared with TRBD2. The V gene end was trimmed by 0 bases and the J gene end by 5 bases; junction bases not matched to a gene: 8. Per the germline V gene, CDR1 is SGDLS and CDR2 is YYNGEE. The CDR3 consists of 16 residues. The CDR3 nucleotides are TGTGCCAGCAGCGTAGCTGGTAGCGGGAGAGGCGAGACCCAGTACTTC. Translated: CASSVAGSGRGETQYF.

The chain recombines TRBV2 with TRBJ2-1, with TRBD2 identical over 10 bases. The ends lost 9 bases at V and 5 bases at J; junction bases unmatched: 7. CDR3 length: 14 residues. Germline-derived CDR1 and CDR2 are SNHLY and FYNNEI. The chain's CDR3 is CARASGRGNNEQFF. The CDR3 nucleotides read TGTGCCAGGGCTAGCGGGAGAGGGAACAATGAGCAGTTCTTC.

This clone was counted only a few times. This rearrangement joins TRBV5-6 to TRBJ1-2; the D gene is possibly TRBD1 (5 bases). The CDR3 extends over 15 amino acids. Trimming stripped 5 bases from V and 6 bases from J, with 20 bases between. Germline-derived CDR1 and CDR2 are SGHDT and YYEEEE. The CDR3 reads CASSPLGAGGNGYTF. CDR3 coding DNA: TGTGCCAGCAGTCCACTTGGGGCAGGCGGAAATGGCTACACCTTC.

The chain links TRBV19 to TRBJ2-1; D gene unclear. Germline values: CDR1 LNHDA, CDR2 SQIVND (reference sequence). V lost 7 bases and J lost 6, with 4 bases in between. The length of the CDR3 is 10 residues. The CDR3 bases are TGTGCCAGTACCCGCAATGAGCAGTTCTTC. Translation: CASTRNEQFF.

The chain is built from TRBV2 and TRBJ1-5; 8 nucleotides align to TRBD1. The junction had 7 bases not matched to a gene; V was cut back by 6 bases and J by 6 bases. Germline V gene lookup returns CDR1 SNHLY and CDR2 FYNNEI. CDR3 length equals 14 residues. CDR3 nucleotides: TGTGCCAGCAGGGATACAGGGGGTCGTCAGCCCCAGCATTTT. Its protein product is CASRDTGGRQPQHF.

The chain employs TRBV9 and TRBJ1-1, with a weak D call TRBD1 (6 bases). The germline CDR1 and CDR2 sequences are SGDLS and YYNGEE. Deletions cut 3 bases from V and 0 bases from J, with 15 bases between. The CDR3 has 16 residues. The CDR3 nucleotides read TGTGCCAGCAGCGCGTCGGGACACCCCATGAACACTGAAGCTTTCTTT. It specifies CASSASGHPMNTEAFF.

This clone came up once. The chain employs TRBV4-1 and TRBJ2-2; 7 nucleotides line up with TRBD1. The CDR3 extends over 19 amino acids. Germline V gives CDR1 MGHRA, CDR2 YSYEKL. Unmatched junction bases numbered 21, after V lost 4 bases and J lost 7 bases. The CDR3 reads CASSLTRSGQSISHGELFF. CDR3 nucleotides: TGCGCCAGCAGCCTGACACGGTCGGGACAGAGTATCAGTCACGGGGAGCTGTTTTTT.